Below, 10 T cell receptor beta chains from the same sample are listed, as sequenced in a study of CD8 T cells in Susac syndrome. Random hexamers were used to reverse transcribe 0.5 to 1 ug of RNA. Each CDR3 protein gets one entry after TCRdb re-called the immunoSEQ multiplex PCR reads with MiXCR. The sample has about 190,000 distinct CDR3 sequences, 90% to 96% seen once. Sequenced material: CD4+ T cells from PBMCs. These TCRs come from a human donor with Susac syndrome.

This rearrangement joins TRBV2 to TRBJ2-5, with 7 nucleotides matching TRBD2. The V and J ends lost 5 bases and 4 bases, in that order; junction bases with no gene match: 10. From germline, CDR1 is SNHLY and CDR2 FYNNEI. CDR3 length: 15 amino acids. The CDR3: CASSPAGVVGETQYF. The CDR3 bases are TGTGCCAGCAGTCCCGCGGGGGTGGTCGGAGAGACCCAGTACTTC.

This chain joins TRBV2 and TRBJ1-5; D remains ambiguous. CDR3 length: 15 amino acids. V was pared by 0 bases and J by 1 base, with 7 bases between. In germline, CDR1 is SNHLY, CDR2 FYNNEI. The CDR3 nucleotides are TGTGCCAGCAGTGAAGCAGCGAGCAGCAATCAGCCCCAGCATTTT. This translates into CASSEAASSNQPQHF.

This chain connects TRBV1 to TRBJ2-5. TRBV1 is described as a pseudogene. CDR3 length: 16 residues. CDR3 nucleotide sequence: TGCACCAGCAGCCAAGATCGCGTACTGCCTGCAGAGACCCAGTACTTC. Encoded protein: CTSSQDRVLPAETQYF.

The chain uses TRBV4-1 and TRBJ2-1; D not certain. Germline CDR1 is MGHRA and CDR2 is YSYEKL. The CDR3 is 14 residues long. Trimming removed 0 bases from V and 4 bases from J, with 7 bases in between. CDR3 sequence (DNA): TGCGCCAGCAGCCAAGATTCCACTTACAATGAGCAGTTCTTC. It codes for CASSQDSTYNEQFF.

V is TRBV12-3 or TRBV12-4 and J is TRBJ1-5; D is unclear. This CDR3 is built from 12 residues. Trimming took 6 bases from V and 7 from J, leaving 10 bases between them. The CDR3 sequence is CASSPSWQPQHF. DNA for the CDR3: TGTGCCAGCAGCCCCTCCTGGCAGCCCCAGCATTTT.

This chain joins TRBV20-1 and TRBJ2-7; a weak D match, TRBD1 (5 bases). The CDR3 extends over 17 amino acids. Per the germline V gene, CDR1 is DFQATT and CDR2 is SNEGSKA (reference sequence). V was trimmed by 2 bases and J by 0 bases, leaving 20 bases between them. DNA of the CDR3: TGCAGTGCTAGATTCGGCTCCAGGGCTGGGCTCTCCTACGAGCAGTACTTC. This encodes CSARFGSRAGLSYEQYF.

The V call is TRBV4-3, the J call TRBJ2-6; D is possibly TRBD1 (5 bases). Trimming took off 2 bases at V and 4 bases at J, with 6 bases between the two ends. The CDR3 covers 14 residues. Germline values: CDR1 LGHNA, CDR2 YSLEER. The CDR3 region is CASSQTGGANVLTF. As DNA, the CDR3 is TGCGCCAGCAGCCAAACAGGCGGGGCCAACGTCCTGACTTTC.

The gene calls are TRBV19 and TRBJ1-5; 7 nucleotides align to TRBD1. The length of the CDR3 is 16 residues. V gave up 9 bases and J gave up 3 bases; unmatched junction bases: 14. Looked up from germline, CDR1 is LNHDA and CDR2 is SQIVND (reference sequence). This CDR3 is CASRGQLTPFNQPQHF. CDR3 nucleotide sequence: TGTGCCAGCCGGGGACAGCTGACTCCCTTCAATCAGCCCCAGCATTTT.

The rearrangement joins TRBV28 to TRBJ1-2; maybe TRBD1 (5 bases). V was cut by 3 bases and J by 7 bases, with 12 bases left in between. The germline CDR1 and CDR2 sequences are MDHEN and SYDVKM. The CDR3 is 13 amino acids. In DNA, the CDR3 is TGTGCCAGCAGTTTGGCAGGGACGGGTGGCTACACCTTC. It yields the protein CASSLAGTGGYTF.

The chain carries TRBV6-4 and TRBJ2-1; 8 bases agree with TRBD2. V gave up 4 bases and J gave up 4 bases; unmatched junction bases: 6. CDR1 is MRHNA, CDR2 SNTAGT, per germline. This CDR3 contains 15 residues. The CDR3 sequence is CASSVGLAEYNEQFF. The CDR3 nucleotides read TGTGCCAGCAGTGTCGGACTAGCAGAATACAATGAGCAGTTCTTC.